This T cell receptor beta chain was obtained from a study of blood T cell repertoires in COVID-19. Overall study context: Sample material is recorded as cDNA or gDNA derived from T cells, B-cell-depleted T cells, or PBMCs.

Grouping used clinical history reported by participants in a survey and questionnaire. For recovered donors of Cohort 3, there were two negative PCRs, clearance, or symptom resolution. Germline V gives CDR1 LGHNA, CDR2 YSLEER. Trimming stripped 2 bases from V and 0 bases from J, with 17 bases between. CDR3 size: 18 residues. TCRdb's table, derived via immunoSEQ multiplex PCR, lists solely in-frame clones and lacks some. This table has 350,000 to 400,000 clones, 88% appearing once. J is TRBJ1-3 and V is TRBV4-3; D ambiguous. Sequenced: PBMCs or T cells enriched from blood (not recorded which). This sequence originates from a woman under 30 who had recovered from COVID-19. DNA of the CDR3: TGCGCCAGCAGCCAAAACGGCGCAGCAGACTTCTCTGGAAACACCATATATTTT. This encodes CASSQNGAADFSGNTIYF.